The source of this T cell receptor (beta chain) is a study of cytomegalovirus exposure and HLA in healthy donors. Notes on the study in general: Follow-up analysis seemed to connect common viral pathogens with several of the most significant clusters identified.

In the case of this clone: Its antigen is unknown.

The CDR3 is 12 residues long. Trimming at V came to 4 bases and at J to 13 bases, leaving 7 bases not matched to a gene. CDR1 MGHRA and CDR2 YSYEKL come from the germline V gene. Use of 60 Vbeta and 13 Jbeta primers characterized the PCR. The data were produced by immunoSEQ multiplex PCR, yet TCRdb's version contains in-frame clones alone and is incomplete. The sample lists 310,000 or so clones, 70% to 90% occurring once. While unrecorded immune exposures were likely, the donors were nominally healthy when sampled. The chain carries TRBV4-1 and TRBJ2-1, with 7 bases fitting TRBD1. This TCR was sampled from a woman in her late teens or twenties in good health and CMV-seronegative. Sequencing used PBMCs. The CDR3 spells CASSPHRGVQFF. CDR3 sequence (DNA): TGCGCCAGCAGCCCCCACAGGGGCGTTCAGTTCTTC.